This T cell receptor beta chain was profiled in a study of CD8+ T cells in alopecia areata. Background on the study: For the treated group, dosing was oral tofacitinib at 5 to 10 mg twice daily. The protocol delivered tofacitinib for 6 to 18 months, then withdrew it for 6 months.

cDNA serving as the sequencing template came from extracted, reverse transcribed RNA. TCRdb's table, derived via immunoSEQ multiplex PCR, lists solely in-frame clones and lacks some. The repertoire holds approximately 65,000 clones, with approximately 43% as singletons. This clone was seen a handful of times. Antigen: not known. Study results and caveats: Patients displayed less clarity in TCR sharing than mice, a finding possibly related to HLA.

The sequencing used CD8+ T cells sorted from blood, collected at week 0. This receptor was obtained from a human donor with alopecia areata.

The CDR3 reads CASRATGGSYEQYF. Written as DNA, the CDR3 is TGTGCCAGCAGGGCAACGGGAGGTTCCTACGAGCAGTACTTC. The J gene is TRBJ2-7, the V gene TRBV27, with 7 bases identical to TRBD2. CDR3 size: 14 residues. Germline trimming cut 6 bases from V and 1 base from J; bases unmatched to any gene: 6. Per the germline V gene, CDR1 is MNHEY and CDR2 is SMNVEV (reference sequence).